The clone carrying this T cell receptor beta chain was seen at least ten times. Its target is not known. The library protocol tagged each TCR cDNA with a unique molecular identifier. A single record per CDR3 protein comes from TCRdb applying MiXCR to the 5' RACE reads. The sample yields about 14,000 distinct CDR3 sequences, around a tenth seen once. This specimen comes from a study of spatial heterogeneity in lung cancer. Across the whole study: The study observed each unique TCR and UMI combination more than ten times on average in raw reads. Study findings and constraints: Ubiquitous, expanded tumor-derived TCRs were more frequently observed in blood at resection than at follow-up.

Specified time point: sample taken at primary tumor resection. Sequencing of whole RNA from tumor, nontumor lung or frozen PBMC involved no sorting. The CDR3 consists of 12 residues. Trimming took off 3 bases at V and 7 bases at J, with 9 bases between the two ends. The source of this sequence is a male donor with early-stage non-small cell lung cancer. This sample comprised PBMCs, obtained at surgery. The chain carries TRBV12-3 or TRBV12-4 and TRBJ1-2, with D possibly matching TRBD1 (5 bases). The CDR3 DNA reads TGTGCCAGCAGTTTCGCGCAGGGTGGCTACACCTTC. Translation gives CASSFAQGGYTF.